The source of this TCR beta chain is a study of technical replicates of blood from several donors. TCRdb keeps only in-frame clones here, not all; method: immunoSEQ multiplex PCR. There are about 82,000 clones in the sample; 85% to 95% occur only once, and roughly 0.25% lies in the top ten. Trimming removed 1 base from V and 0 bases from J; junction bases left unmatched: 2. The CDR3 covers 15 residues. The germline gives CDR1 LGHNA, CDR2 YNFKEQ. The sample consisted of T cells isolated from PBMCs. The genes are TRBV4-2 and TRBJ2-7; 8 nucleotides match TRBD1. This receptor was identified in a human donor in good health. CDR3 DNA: TGTGCCAGCAGCCAAGTACAGGGGGACTCCTACGAGCAGTACTTC. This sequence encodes CASSQVQGDSYEQYF.